Shown below are 30 T cell receptor beta chains from a single sample sequenced in a study of cytomegalovirus exposure and HLA in healthy donors. Data came from immunoSEQ multiplex PCR; TCRdb stores just in-frame clones and leaves some out. The sample lists tens of thousands of clones, approximately 97% seen once, with roughly 1.5% in the top ten. The sample taken for sequencing was PBMCs. These receptors were collected from a woman aged 18-29 years in good health and CMV-seropositive.

The V gene is TRBV7-8, the J gene TRBJ1-2, with TRBD1 matching 11 bases. Germline-derived CDR1 and CDR2 are SGHVS and FQNEAQ. V gave up 5 bases and J gave up 5 bases; unmatched junction bases: 7. The CDR3 extends over 15 amino acids. The CDR3 bases are TGTGCCAGCAGCACCCGGACAGGGGGCTTTTATGGCTACACCTTC. Protein product: CASSTRTGGFYGYTF.

The J gene is TRBJ2-7, the V gene TRBV5-6; 9 bases map to TRBD1. CDR1 SGHDT and CDR2 YYEEEE come from the germline V gene. V lost 0 bases and J lost 2; bases outside the gene matches: 0. The CDR3 extends over 14 amino acids. The CDR3 DNA reads as TGTGCCAGCAGCTTGGGACAGGGGGCCTACGAGCAGTACTTC. This gives the protein CASSLGQGAYEQYF. The whole variable domain, filled in from reference TRBV5-6 and TRBJ2-7, reads DAGVTQSPTHLIKTRGQQVTLRCSPKSGHDTVSWYQQALGQGPQFIFQYYEEEERQRGNFPDRFSGHQFPNYSSELNVNALLLGDSALYLCASSLGQGAYEQYFGPGTRLTVT.

The chain uses TRBV28 and TRBJ2-7; 7 positions match TRBD1. CDR1 and CDR2 from the germline V gene are MDHEN and SYDVKM. Trimming cost V 3 bases and J 3 bases; bases outside gene matches: 11. The CDR3 extends over 16 amino acids. CDR3 sequence (DNA): TGTGCCAGCAGTTTCCCCAACAGGGGACCCTTCTACGAGCAGTACTTC. This gives the protein CASSFPNRGPFYEQYF.

The rearrangement joins TRBV30 to TRBJ2-1; 15 nucleotides align to TRBD2. The CDR3 extends over 20 amino acids. Germline values: CDR1 GTSNPN, CDR2 SVGIG (reference sequence). Trimming took 4 bases from V and 3 from J; bases not matched to a gene: 16. CDR3 amino acids: CAWTIGLAGGPSWVYNEQFF. CDR3 nucleotides: TGTGCCTGGACAATTGGACTAGCGGGAGGGCCCTCTTGGGTCTACAATGAGCAGTTCTTC.

The chain combines TRBV12-5 with TRBJ1-1; possible D gene TRBD1, 6 bases. With 6 bases removed from V and 5 bases from J, the gap between germline ends came to 10 bases. CDR3 size: 12 residues. Germline loops: CDR1 LGHNT, CDR2 FRNRAP. The CDR3 DNA reads TGTGCTAGTGGGACAGGACGGACTGAAGCTTTCTTT. Protein: CASGTGRTEAFF.

The rearrangement joins TRBV15 to TRBJ2-5, with 11 bases fitting TRBD2. This CDR3 region has 16 residues. V was pared by 0 bases and J by 0 bases, with 0 bases of the junction left unmatched. CDR1 is LNHNV, CDR2 YYDKDF, per germline (reference sequence). The CDR3 DNA reads as TGTGCCACCAGCAGAGAGGGACTAGCGGACCAAGAGACCCAGTACTTC. Translation: CATSREGLADQETQYF.

The chain links TRBV10-3 to TRBJ1-4; TRBD1 is a possible D gene (6 bases). CDR1 and CDR2 (germline): ENHRY, SYGVKD. The CDR3 has 17 residues. The V end was cut by 3 bases, the J end by 0 bases, with 14 bases between. For the CDR3, the DNA is TGTGCCATCAGTGAAAAATGGACAGTTACAACTAATGAAAAACTGTTTTTT. Its protein product is CAISEKWTVTTNEKLFF.

This clone showed up just a few times. The chain joins TRBV9 to TRBJ2-7, with TRBD1 matching over 10 bases. V shed 4 bases and J 2 bases; nucleotides not matched to a gene: 9. The CDR3 loop spans 16 amino acids. CDR1 and CDR2 (germline): SGDLS, YYNGEE. CDR3: CASSLGWGQGTYEQYF. Written as DNA, the CDR3 is TGTGCCAGCAGCCTCGGGTGGGGACAGGGGACCTACGAGCAGTACTTC.

V usage is TRBV5-1 and J usage is TRBJ2-7, with 11 bases identical to TRBD2. CDR3 length equals 15 residues. Germline assignment: CDR1 SGHRS and CDR2 YFSETQ. The V gene end was trimmed by 8 bases and the J gene end by 0 bases; junction bases not matched to a gene: 7. The CDR3 loop reads CARFTSGSFSYEQYF. CDR3 DNA: TGCGCCAGATTTACTAGCGGGAGTTTCTCCTACGAGCAGTACTTC.

This clone appeared once. The sample contains more than one DNA sequence encoding this CDR3. The chain uses TRBV29-1 and TRBJ2-7; tentative D call: TRBD2 (5 bases). V lost 2 bases and J lost 3, with 5 bases in between. The germline V gene encodes CDR1 SQVTM and CDR2 ANQGSEA. The CDR3 has 11 amino acids. The CDR3 region has the DNA TGCAGCGTTGAACGGGGCTACGAGCAGTACTTC. As protein: CSVERGYEQYF.

This chain joins TRBV7-3 and TRBJ2-2, with 7 bases lining up with TRBD1. Unmatched junction bases numbered 12, after V lost 4 bases and J lost 4 bases. Germline values: CDR1 SGHTA, CDR2 FQGTGA. The CDR3 totals 17 residues. The CDR3 DNA is TGTGCCAGCAGCTCCCACCGGACAGGAGGACGCACCGGGGAGCTGTTTTTT. This codes for CASSSHRTGGRTGELFF.

The CDR3 bases are TGCAGCGTAGGACAGGGGGATTTCAAAAACATTCAGTACTTC. Translation gives CSVGQGDFKNIQYF. The chain recombines TRBV29-1 with TRBJ2-4; TRBD1 aligns across 10 bases. The ends lost 6 bases at V and 3 bases at J; junction bases unmatched: 5. This CDR3 contains 14 residues. The germline gives CDR1 SQVTM, CDR2 ANQGSEA.

The chain has TRBV12-5 and TRBJ1-5; D remains ambiguous. Trimming stripped 10 bases from V and 3 bases from J, with 22 bases between. The germline V gene encodes CDR1 LGHNT and CDR2 FRNRAP. The CDR3 consists of 16 residues. The CDR3 spells CATSTNPGVSNQPQHF. The CDR3 bases are TGTGCTACTTCAACGAACCCGGGAGTCTCCAATCAGCCCCAGCATTTT.

The gene calls are TRBV9 and TRBJ2-7; 8 bases line up with TRBD2. This CDR3 has 15 residues. Germline loops: CDR1 SGDLS, CDR2 YYNGEE. V dropped 0 bases and J dropped 5; count of bases not matched to a gene: 7. The CDR3 DNA sequence: TGTGCCAGCAGCGTAGGGGGGGCGGGAGGCCACGAGCAGTACTTC. It translates to CASSVGGAGGHEQYF. Full variable domain (outside the CDR3, taken from reference TRBV9 and TRBJ2-7): DSGVTQTPKHLITATGQRVTLRCSPRSGDLSVYWYQQSLDQGLQFLIQYYNGEERAKGNILERFSAQQFPDLHSELNLSSLELGDSALYFCASSVGGAGGHEQYFGPGTRLTVT.

The V call is TRBV13, the J call TRBJ2-7; tentatively, D is TRBD1 (6 bases). The CDR3 extends over 13 amino acids. Deletions cut 5 bases from V and 6 bases from J, with 14 bases between. Germline CDR1 and CDR2: PRHDT and FYEKMQ (reference sequence). CDR3 nucleotide sequence: TGTGCCAGCAGCATCTCACAGGGATCCGAGCAGTACTTC. Its protein product is CASSISQGSEQYF.

The CDR3, as DNA: TGTGCCAGTAGTAAGGGACACCACTCTGGAAACACCATATATTTT. Amino acid sequence: CASSKGHHSGNTIYF. The chain couples TRBV19 to TRBJ1-3; D may be TRBD1 (6 bases). V lost 4 bases, J lost 0 bases, and 10 bases lay in between. Germline V CDR1 and CDR2: LNHDA, SQIVND (reference sequence). The CDR3 is made up of 15 amino acids. Together with reference TRBV19 and TRBJ1-3, the CDR3 gives the full variable domain: DGGITQSPKYLFRKEGQNVTLSCEQNLNHDAMYWYRQDPGQGLRLIYYSQIVNDFQKGDIAEGYSVSREKKESFPLTVTSAQKNPTAFYLCASSKGHHSGNTIYFGEGSWLTVV.

The chain combines TRBV7-8 with TRBJ2-7; D remains unclear. The CDR3 is 14 amino acids. Trimming shortened V by 0 bases and J by 4 bases, and 10 bases separated the two germline ends. Germline CDR1 SGHVS, CDR2 FQNEAQ. CDR3 in amino acids: CASSLAPTLYEQYF. The CDR3 bases are TGTGCCAGCAGCTTAGCGCCAACACTATACGAGCAGTACTTC.

This sequence joins TRBV15 and TRBJ2-5, with 7 bases aligning to TRBD1. With 0 bases clipped from V and 5 bases from J, the junction kept 6 bases outside the gene matches. Germline V gives CDR1 LNHNV, CDR2 YYDKDF (reference sequence). This CDR3 has 15 amino acids. The CDR3 DNA reads as TGTGCCACCAGCAGAGATTGGGGACAGACGGAGACCCAGTACTTC. Amino acid sequence: CATSRDWGQTETQYF.

This chain links TRBV5-4 with TRBJ2-2, with 15 bases that match TRBD2. In germline, CDR1 is SGHNT, CDR2 YYREEE (reference sequence). Trimming took 4 bases from V and 1 from J; bases not matched to a gene: 2. The CDR3 is 17 amino acids. CDR3 nucleotide sequence: TGTGCCAGCAGCGAGGGACTAGCGGGAGGGAACACCGGGGAGCTGTTTTTT. Its protein product is CASSEGLAGGNTGELFF.

The chain is built from TRBV30 and TRBJ1-1, with no clear D. This CDR3 has 13 residues. Germline V gene sequence: CDR1 GTSNPN, CDR2 SVGIG (reference sequence). V was trimmed by 0 bases and J by 1 base, leaving 6 bases between them. CDR3 loop: CAWSVRENTEAFF. CDR3 DNA: TGTGCCTGGAGTGTACGCGAGAACACTGAAGCTTTCTTT.

This rearrangement joins TRBV9 to TRBJ1-1; 8 nucleotides align to TRBD1. This CDR3 region has 15 residues. CDR1 is SGDLS, CDR2 YYNGEE, per germline. Germline trimming cut 2 bases from V and 1 base from J; bases unmatched to any gene: 4. The CDR3 nucleotides are TGTGCCAGCAGCGTGTTAGGACAGGGGAACACTGAAGCTTTCTTT. Encoded protein: CASSVLGQGNTEAFF.

The CDR3 loop reads CASSPPAPYYGYTF. The CDR3, as DNA: TGTGCCAGCAGCCCGCCTGCGCCCTACTATGGCTACACCTTC. This chain joins TRBV5-6 and TRBJ1-2; D unresolved. Germline CDR1 and CDR2: SGHDT and YYEEEE. V was clipped by 4 bases and J by 3 bases, with 13 bases between them. The CDR3 has 14 amino acids.

The chain links TRBV27 to TRBJ2-7, with 13 bases that match TRBD2. Germline V gene lookup returns CDR1 MNHEY and CDR2 SMNVEV (reference sequence). The CDR3 is 15 amino acids. V shed 3 bases, J shed 2 bases, and the junction held 1 base outside the gene matches. The DNA for the CDR3 is TGTGCCAGCAGTTTCACTAGCGGGAGGGCCTACGAGCAGTACTTC. It codes for CASSFTSGRAYEQYF.

This sequence joins TRBV4-1 and TRBJ2-7; 10 nucleotides align to TRBD2. The germline V gene has CDR1 MGHRA and CDR2 YSYEKL. Unmatched junction bases numbered 4, after V lost 1 base and J lost 4 bases. The CDR3 has 15 amino acids. CDR3 region: CASSQVLAGEYEQYF. The CDR3 nucleotides read TGCGCCAGCAGCCAAGTCCTAGCGGGAGAGTACGAGCAGTACTTC.

The genes are TRBV25-1 and TRBJ2-3, with 9 bases that match TRBD2. Germline V gene data show CDR1 as MGHDK and CDR2 as SYGVNS. The CDR3 runs to 13 residues. The V segment lost 4 bases and the J segment 11 bases; nucleotides outside the gene matches: 7. This CDR3 is CASSGSLAGRQYF. For the CDR3, the DNA is TGTGCCAGCAGTGGTAGTCTAGCGGGGAGGCAGTATTTT. Combining the CDR3 with reference TRBV25-1 and TRBJ2-3 gives the whole variable domain EADIYQTPRYLVIGTGKKITLECSQTMGHDKMYWYQQDPGMELHLIHYSYGVNSTEKGDLSSESTVSRIRTEHFPLTLESARPSHTSQYLCASSGSLAGRQYFGPGTRLTVL.

The V and J genes are TRBV2 and TRBJ1-5; D may be TRBD1 (6 bases). The CDR3 is 15 amino acids. The V end was cut by 5 bases, the J end by 0 bases, with 11 bases between. Germline V gene lookup returns CDR1 SNHLY and CDR2 FYNNEI. In nucleotides, the CDR3 is TGTGCCAGCAGTCCCGGACAGCCTAGCAATCAGCCCCAGCATTTT. Translated, it gives CASSPGQPSNQPQHF.

The V gene is TRBV7-9, the J gene TRBJ2-1, with 7 bases aligning to TRBD2. V trimming: 0 bases; J trimming: 0 bases; junction bases outside the gene matches: 2. The CDR3 spans 16 residues. The germline V gene has CDR1 SEHNR and CDR2 FQNEAQ (reference sequence). Here the CDR3 DNA reads TGTGCCAGCAGCTTAGCCCGGACTAGCTCCTACAATGAGCAGTTCTTC. Translated: CASSLARTSSYNEQFF.

This clone showed up just once. This rearrangement joins TRBV6-5 to TRBJ1-2; no clear D gene. The germline CDR1 and CDR2 sequences are MNHEY and SVGAGI. Trimming took 0 bases from V and 7 from J, leaving 12 bases between them. This CDR3 spans 14 amino acids. CDR3 nucleotide sequence: TGTGCCAGCAGTTACTCGAAGGAGCTCGGTGGCTACACCTTC. It encodes CASSYSKELGGYTF.

The chain employs TRBV10-2 and TRBJ2-1; 16 nucleotides match TRBD2. V gave up 3 bases and J gave up 9 bases; unmatched junction bases: 8. The V gene's germline CDR1 is WSHSY and CDR2 SAAADI. This CDR3 spans 17 amino acids. The chain's CDR3 is CASSEVGLAGGPGEQFF. As DNA, the CDR3 is TGCGCCAGCAGTGAAGTGGGACTAGCGGGAGGGCCGGGTGAGCAGTTCTTC.

This clone was seen just once. The gene calls are TRBV25-1 and TRBJ2-1; 7 bases are shared with TRBD1. The J segment lost 7 bases and the V segment lost 2 bases, leaving 8 bases of the junction unmatched. In germline, CDR1 is MGHDK, CDR2 SYGVNS. This CDR3 region has 15 residues. CDR3 protein: CASSEAHRGVNEQFF. DNA of the CDR3: TGTGCCAGCAGTGAAGCCCACAGGGGCGTGAATGAGCAGTTCTTC.